Detailed here is one TCR beta chain. Trimming cost V 0 bases and J 13 bases, with 12 bases left between them. This CDR3 is built from 12 residues. Germline V gene sequence: CDR1 SGHVS, CDR2 FQNEAQ. The record originates from a study of T cell changes during pregnancy in multiple sclerosis. Some clones are missing from TCRdb's copy, which holds only in-frame ones; the method was immunoSEQ multiplex PCR. The sample holds about 79,000 clones, approximately 90% seen once. V and J are TRBV7-8 and TRBJ2-5, with a tentative D call TRBD2 (5 bases). This clonotype originated in a female donor with multiple sclerosis, enrolled in a pregnancy study. The source material was CD4+ T cells from peripheral blood mononuclear cells, sampled in the second trimester of pregnancy. CDR3 nucleotide sequence: TGTGCCAGCAGCTTAGCATCGGGAAGGCTGTACTTC. Residues: CASSLASGRLYF.